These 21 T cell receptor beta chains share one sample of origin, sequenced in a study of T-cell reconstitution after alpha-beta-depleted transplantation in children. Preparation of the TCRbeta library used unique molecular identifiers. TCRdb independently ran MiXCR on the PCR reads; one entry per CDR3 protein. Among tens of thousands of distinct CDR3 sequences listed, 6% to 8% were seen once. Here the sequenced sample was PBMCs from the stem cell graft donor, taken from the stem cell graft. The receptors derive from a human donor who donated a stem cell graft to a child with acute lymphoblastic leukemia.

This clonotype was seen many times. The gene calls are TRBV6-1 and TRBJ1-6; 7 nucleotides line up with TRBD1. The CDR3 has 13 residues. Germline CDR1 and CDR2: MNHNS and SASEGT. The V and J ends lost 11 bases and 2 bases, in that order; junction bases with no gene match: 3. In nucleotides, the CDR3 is TGTGCCCACGGACAGGCCTATAATTCACCCCTCCACTTT. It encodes CAHGQAYNSPLHF.

The CDR3 nucleotides are TGTGCCAGCAGTTACCGGCAGGAACAGCCCCAGCATTTT. This codes for CASSYRQEQPQHF. The chain employs TRBV6-2 or TRBV6-3 and TRBJ1-5, with D unresolved. CDR3 length: 13 amino acids. The germline V and J ends were trimmed by 2 bases and 7 bases, with 9 bases remaining between them. The germline gives CDR1 MNHEY, CDR2 SVGEGT.

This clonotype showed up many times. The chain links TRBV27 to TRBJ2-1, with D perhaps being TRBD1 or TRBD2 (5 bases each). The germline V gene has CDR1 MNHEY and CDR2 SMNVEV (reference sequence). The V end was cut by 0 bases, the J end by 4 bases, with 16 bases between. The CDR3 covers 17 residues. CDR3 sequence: CASSLSSGTVPYNEQFF. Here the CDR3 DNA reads TGTGCCAGCAGTTTATCTTCAGGGACGGTTCCTTACAATGAGCAGTTCTTC.

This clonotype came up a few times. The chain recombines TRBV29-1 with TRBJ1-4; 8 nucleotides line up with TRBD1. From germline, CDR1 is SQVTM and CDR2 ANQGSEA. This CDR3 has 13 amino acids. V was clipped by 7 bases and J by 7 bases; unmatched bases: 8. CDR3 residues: CSAFRGTGEKLFF. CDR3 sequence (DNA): TGCAGCGCATTCAGAGGGACAGGTGAAAAACTGTTTTTT.

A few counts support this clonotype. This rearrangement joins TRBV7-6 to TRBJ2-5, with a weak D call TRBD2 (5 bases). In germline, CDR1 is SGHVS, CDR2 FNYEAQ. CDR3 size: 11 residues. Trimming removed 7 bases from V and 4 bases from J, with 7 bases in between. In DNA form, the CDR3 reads TGTGCCAGCACTGGAGGAGAGACCCAGTACTTC. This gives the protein CASTGGETQYF. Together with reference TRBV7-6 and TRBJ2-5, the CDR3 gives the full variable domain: GAGVSQSPRYKVTKRGQDVALRCDPISGHVSLYWYRQALGQGPEFLTYFNYEAQQDKSGLPNDRFSAERPEGSISTLTIQRTEQRDSAMYRCASTGGETQYFGPGTRLLVL.

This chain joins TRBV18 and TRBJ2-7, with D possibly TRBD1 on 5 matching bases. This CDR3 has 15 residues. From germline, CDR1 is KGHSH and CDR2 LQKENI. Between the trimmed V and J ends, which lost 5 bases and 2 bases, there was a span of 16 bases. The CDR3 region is CASSGAPGTAYEQYF. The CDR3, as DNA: TGTGCCAGCTCAGGGGCCCCAGGTACCGCCTACGAGCAGTACTTC.

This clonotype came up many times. CDR3 protein: CASTTGYWYGYTF. The CDR3 DNA reads TGTGCCAGTACGACAGGGTATTGGTATGGCTACACCTTC. The chain joins TRBV6-5 to TRBJ1-2; 7 nucleotides align to TRBD1. V trimming: 9 bases; J trimming: 5 bases; junction bases outside the gene matches: 9. Per germline, CDR1 MNHEY and CDR2 SVGAGI. CDR3 length: 13 amino acids.

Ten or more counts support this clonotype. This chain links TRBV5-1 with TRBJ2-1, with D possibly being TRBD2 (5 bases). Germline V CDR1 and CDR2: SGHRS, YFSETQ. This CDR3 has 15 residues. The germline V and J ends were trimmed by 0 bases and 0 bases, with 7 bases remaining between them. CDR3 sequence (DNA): TGCGCCAGCAGCTTGGGAGGGATCTCCTACAATGAGCAGTTCTTC. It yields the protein CASSLGGISYNEQFF.

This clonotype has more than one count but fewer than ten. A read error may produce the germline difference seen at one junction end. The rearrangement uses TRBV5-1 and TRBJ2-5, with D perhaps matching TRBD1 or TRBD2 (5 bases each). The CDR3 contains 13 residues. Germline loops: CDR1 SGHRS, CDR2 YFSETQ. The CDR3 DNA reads TGCGCCAGCAGCGGGGGTTTCGGCGAGACCCAGTATTTC. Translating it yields CASSGGFGETQYF. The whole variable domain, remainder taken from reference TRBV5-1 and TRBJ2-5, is KAGVTQTPRYLIKTRGQQVTLSCSPISGHRSVSWYQQTPGQGLQFLFEYFSETQRNKGNFPGRFSGRQFSNSRSEMNVSTLELGDSALYLCASSGGFGETQYFGPGTRLLVL.

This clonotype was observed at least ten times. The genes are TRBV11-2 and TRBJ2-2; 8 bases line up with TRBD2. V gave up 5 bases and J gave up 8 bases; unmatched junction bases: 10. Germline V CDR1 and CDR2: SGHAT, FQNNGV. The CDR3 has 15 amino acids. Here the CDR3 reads CASSPTPGGQGELFF. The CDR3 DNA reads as TGTGCCAGCAGCCCTACCCCGGGGGGGCAGGGGGAGCTGTTTTTT.

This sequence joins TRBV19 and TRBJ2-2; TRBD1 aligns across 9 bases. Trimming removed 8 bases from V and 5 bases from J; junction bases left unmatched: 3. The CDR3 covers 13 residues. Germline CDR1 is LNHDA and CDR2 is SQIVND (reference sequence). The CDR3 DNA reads TGTGCCAGTCAGACAGGGGGAACCGGGGAGCTGTTTTTT. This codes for CASQTGGTGELFF.

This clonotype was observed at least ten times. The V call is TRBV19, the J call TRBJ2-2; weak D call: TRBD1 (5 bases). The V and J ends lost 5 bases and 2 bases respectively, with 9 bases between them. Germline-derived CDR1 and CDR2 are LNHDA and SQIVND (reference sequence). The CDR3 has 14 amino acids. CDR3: CASSWGLNTGELFF. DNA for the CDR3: TGTGCCAGTAGTTGGGGCCTAAACACCGGGGAGCTGTTTTTT.

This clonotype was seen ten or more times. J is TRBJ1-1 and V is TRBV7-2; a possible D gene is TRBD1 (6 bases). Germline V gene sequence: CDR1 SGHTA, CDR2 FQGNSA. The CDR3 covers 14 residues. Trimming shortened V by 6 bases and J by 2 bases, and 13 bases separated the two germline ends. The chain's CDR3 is CASRMTGPNTEAFF. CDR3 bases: TGTGCCAGCAGGATGACAGGTCCTAACACTGAAGCTTTCTTT.

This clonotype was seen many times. In nucleotides, the CDR3 is TGTGCCAGCAGCTTAGAAAGGGTTGGTACTGAAGCTTTCTTT. Protein product: CASSLERVGTEAFF. J is TRBJ1-1 and V is TRBV7-2, with D uncertain. V lost 1 base and J 5 bases, leaving 11 bases between the germline ends. CDR1 SGHTA and CDR2 FQGNSA come from the germline V gene. CDR3 size: 14 residues.

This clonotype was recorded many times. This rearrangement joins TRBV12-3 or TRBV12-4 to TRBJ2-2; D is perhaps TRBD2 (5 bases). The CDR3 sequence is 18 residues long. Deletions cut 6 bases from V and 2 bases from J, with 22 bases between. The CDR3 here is CASRPLFRLQVNTGELFF. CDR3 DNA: TGTGCCAGCAGACCCCTCTTTCGACTACAAGTCAACACCGGGGAGCTGTTTTTT.

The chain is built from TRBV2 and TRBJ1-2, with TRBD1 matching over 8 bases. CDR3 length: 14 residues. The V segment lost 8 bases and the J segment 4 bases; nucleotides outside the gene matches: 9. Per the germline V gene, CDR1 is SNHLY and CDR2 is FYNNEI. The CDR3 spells CASVLTGAGYGYTF. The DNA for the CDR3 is TGTGCCAGCGTCTTGACAGGGGCCGGCTATGGCTACACCTTC. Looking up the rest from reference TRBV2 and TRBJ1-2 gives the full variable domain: EPEVTQTPSHQVTQMGQEVILRCVPISNHLYFYWYRQILGQKVEFLVSFYNNEISEKSEIFDDQFSVERPDGSNFTLKIRSTKLEDSAMYFCASVLTGAGYGYTFGSGTRLTVV.

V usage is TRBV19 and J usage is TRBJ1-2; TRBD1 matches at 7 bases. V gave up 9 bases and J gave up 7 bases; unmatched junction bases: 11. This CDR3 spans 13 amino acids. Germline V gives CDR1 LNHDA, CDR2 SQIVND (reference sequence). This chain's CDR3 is CASTFGQVGGYTF. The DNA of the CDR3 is TGTGCCAGCACCTTTGGACAGGTCGGTGGCTACACCTTC.

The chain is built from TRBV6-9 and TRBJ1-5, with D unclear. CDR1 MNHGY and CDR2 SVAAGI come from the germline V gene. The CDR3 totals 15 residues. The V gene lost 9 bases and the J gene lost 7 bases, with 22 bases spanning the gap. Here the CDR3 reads CAREGEELGLQPQHF. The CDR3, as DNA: TGTGCCAGGGAGGGCGAGGAGTTGGGTTTACAGCCCCAGCATTTT.

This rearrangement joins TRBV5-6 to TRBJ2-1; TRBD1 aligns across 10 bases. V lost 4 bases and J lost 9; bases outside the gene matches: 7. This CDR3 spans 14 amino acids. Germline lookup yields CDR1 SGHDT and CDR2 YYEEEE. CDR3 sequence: CASSPGQGYGEQFF. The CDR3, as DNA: TGTGCCAGCAGCCCGGGACAGGGGTATGGTGAGCAGTTCTTC.

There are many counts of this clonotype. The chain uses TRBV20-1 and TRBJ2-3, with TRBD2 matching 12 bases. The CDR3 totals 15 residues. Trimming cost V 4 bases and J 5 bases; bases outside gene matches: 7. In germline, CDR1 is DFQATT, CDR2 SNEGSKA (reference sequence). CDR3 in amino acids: CSANPSGREGDTQYF. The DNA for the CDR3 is TGCAGTGCTAATCCTAGCGGGAGGGAAGGAGATACGCAGTATTTT.

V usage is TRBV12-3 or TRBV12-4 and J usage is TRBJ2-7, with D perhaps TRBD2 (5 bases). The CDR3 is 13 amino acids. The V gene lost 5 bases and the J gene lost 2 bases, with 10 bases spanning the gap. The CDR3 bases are TGTGCCAGCAGTCCACTAGGGACCTACGAGCAGTACTTC. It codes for CASSPLGTYEQYF.